The entry below gives a single T cell receptor beta chain sequence along with its context. No antigen is known for it. The data are from a study of T cells in localized non-small cell lung cancer. Study-wide findings and caveats: Higher blood T cell density tracked longer overall survival. Uninvolved adjacent lung showed the highest T cell clonality, exceeding tumor. Sequencing was limited to one tumor region, leaving the possibility of heterogeneity open.

Sequenced by immunoSEQ multiplex PCR; TCRdb stores in-frame clones only, minus some. This repertoire shows tens of thousands of clones, approximately 90% found once; its top ten account for 4% to 4.5%. The V and J ends lost 6 bases and 3 bases respectively, with 18 bases between them. Germline V gene lookup returns CDR1 MDHEN and CDR2 SYDVKM. The CDR3 spans 16 residues. The receptor's source is a woman aged 35-75 years with stage III lung adenocarcinoma. This chain links TRBV28 with TRBJ2-1, with D maybe TRBD1 (6 bases). This sample comprised peripheral blood mononuclear cells, obtained before any cancer treatment. The CDR3 loop reads CASRVDSLGVYNEQFF. The CDR3 nucleotides are TGTGCCAGCAGGGTGGACAGTTTGGGGGTCTACAATGAGCAGTTCTTC.